The following is a T cell receptor beta chain sequence with its context. Its target is unknown. Distinct nucleotide sequences in the sample also encode this CDR3. Produced via immunoSEQ multiplex PCR; TCRdb's table is partial and in-frame only. The table records a few million clones, around 94% of them present only once. The sample comes from a study of shared clonotypes between healthy human individuals. Notes on the study in general: Four donors shared 5% to 5.5% of their naive CD4 clonotypes.

CDR1 and CDR2 from the germline V gene are DFQATT and SNEGSKA (reference sequence). Trimming left V 1 base short and J 5 bases short, with 3 bases between. CDR3 length equals 10 residues. The clonotype originates from a man aged 18 to 35 in good health. The genes are TRBV20-1 and TRBJ2-7; D not resolved. Specimen: naive CD4+ T cells sorted from blood. Subset here: CD45RA+ positively selected. CDR3 sequence reads: CSARGDEQYF. As DNA, the CDR3 is TGCAGTGCTAGAGGGGACGAGCAGTACTTC.